Listed here are 29 T cell receptor beta chains from one sample, sequenced in a study of OX40 agonist ivuxolimab in advanced cancers. Here immunoSEQ multiplex PCR was the method, and the copy in TCRdb shows in-frame clones only, minus some. The sample has roughly 90,000 clones, around nine tenths seen once; the top ten hold roughly 0.77%. The sample in question was CD4+ or CD8+ T cells sorted from blood, obtained in a trial of the OX40 agonist ivuxolimab. The receptors here all came from an adult with an advanced solid tumor such as melanoma, head and neck, liver or kidney cancer.

The chain has TRBV5-1 and TRBJ2-1; D is possibly TRBD1 or TRBD2 (5 bases each). V gave up 4 bases and J gave up 4 bases, with 18 bases separating them. CDR1 is SGHRS, CDR2 YFSETQ, per germline. This CDR3 contains 16 residues. DNA of the CDR3: TGCGCCAGCAGCGTAGCCCCTGGGGGTGAGTACAATGAGCAGTTCTTC. Protein: CASSVAPGGEYNEQFF.

V gene TRBV4-1 combines with J gene TRBJ1-5; 8 bases fit TRBD1. CDR1 MGHRA and CDR2 YSYEKL come from the germline V gene. The V and J ends lost 0 bases and 7 bases, in that order; junction bases with no gene match: 8. The CDR3 has 16 amino acids. CDR3 nucleotide sequence: TGCGCCAGCAGCCAAGATAATATCAGGGGGCAGCAGCCCCAGCATTTT. This sequence encodes CASSQDNIRGQQPQHF.

The CDR3, as DNA: TGTGCCAGCAGTACCGGGACAGGGCAAGAGACCCAGTACTTC. This translates into CASSTGTGQETQYF. The chain links TRBV7-9 to TRBJ2-5, with 9 bases matching TRBD1. Trimming took 6 bases from V and 2 from J; bases not matched to a gene: 4. The CDR3 covers 14 residues. Germline V gives CDR1 SEHNR, CDR2 FQNEAQ (reference sequence).

V and J are TRBV20-1 and TRBJ2-1; D is undetermined. There are 11 residues in the CDR3. In germline, CDR1 is DFQATT, CDR2 SNEGSKA (reference sequence). The V and J ends lost 1 base and 12 bases respectively, with 10 bases between them. This CDR3 is CSARVTLGQFF. As DNA, the CDR3 is TGCAGTGCTAGAGTTACTCTGGGGCAGTTCTTC.

This chain uses TRBV10-3 with TRBJ2-1; TRBD2 aligns across 13 bases. Germline loops: CDR1 ENHRY, CDR2 SYGVKD. The CDR3 has 16 residues. V trimming: 7 bases; J trimming: 9 bases; junction bases outside the gene matches: 12. The CDR3 protein is CAITQTSGGTGGEQFF. DNA for the CDR3: TGTGCCATCACCCAGACTAGCGGGGGGACCGGGGGTGAGCAGTTCTTC.

The V and J genes are TRBV18 and TRBJ1-4; TRBD1 is a possible D gene (5 bases). Germline V lookup: CDR1 KGHSH, CDR2 LQKENI. CDR3 size: 13 residues. With 2 bases removed from V and 6 bases from J, the gap between germline ends came to 7 bases. The CDR3 region has the DNA TGTGCCAGCTCACCAGGGACTTATGAAAAACTGTTTTTT. Residues: CASSPGTYEKLFF.

CDR3 region: CASSFPGVDEQFF. CDR3 DNA sequence: TGCGCCAGCAGCTTCCCCGGGGTCGATGAGCAGTTCTTC. V and J are TRBV5-1 and TRBJ2-1; D may be TRBD2 (5 bases). This CDR3 region has 13 residues. Trimming shortened V by 2 bases and J by 8 bases, and 11 bases separated the two germline ends. Germline lookup yields CDR1 SGHRS and CDR2 YFSETQ.

J is TRBJ2-7 and V is TRBV11-2; D remains unclear. Per the germline V gene, CDR1 is SGHAT and CDR2 is FQNNGV. Trimming removed 5 bases at V and 0 bases at J, with 17 bases between. The CDR3 is 16 residues long. As DNA, the CDR3 is TGTGCCAGCAGCCCCAGTGCGAGGTTAAGCTCCTACGAGCAGTACTTC. It encodes CASSPSARLSSYEQYF.

Details on this clone: Just one base apart from a much larger clone, this may be a read error. Other nucleotide sequences from this sample produce the same CDR3. The CDR3 bases are TGTGCCAGCAGTTACGGTGGAACTAATGAAAAACTGTTTTTT. Translated, it gives CASSYGGTNEKLFF. This rearrangement joins TRBV6-5 to TRBJ1-4; D is undetermined. From germline, CDR1 is MNHEY and CDR2 SVGAGI. This CDR3 comprises 14 residues. Trimming stripped 2 bases from V and 1 base from J, with 5 bases between.

The rearrangement uses TRBV28 and TRBJ2-1; 7 positions match TRBD1. Germline CDR1 reads MDHEN; CDR2 reads SYDVKM. The V segment lost 6 bases and the J segment 5 bases; nucleotides outside the gene matches: 7. This CDR3 has 14 amino acids. The CDR3 coding sequence is TGTGCCAGCAGAGGGACAGCACGTCACAATGAGCAGTTCTTC. The encoded protein is CASRGTARHNEQFF.

V is TRBV7-2 and J is TRBJ2-5; D remains unclear. The CDR3 has 14 amino acids. V was clipped by 1 base and J by 1 base, with 7 bases between them. Germline CDR1 reads SGHTA; CDR2 reads FQGNSA. The CDR3: CASSLVVGQETQYF. The CDR3 coding sequence is TGTGCCAGCAGCTTAGTGGTGGGCCAAGAGACCCAGTACTTC.

The chain joins TRBV18 to TRBJ1-4; unclear D gene. CDR1 and CDR2 (germline): KGHSH, LQKENI. The germline V and J ends were trimmed by 7 bases and 0 bases, with 6 bases remaining between them. The CDR3 runs to 13 residues. The CDR3 region is CASFQTTNEKLFF. CDR3 sequence (DNA): TGTGCCAGCTTTCAAACAACTAATGAAAAACTGTTTTTT.

V is TRBV27 and J is TRBJ2-1; 8 bases match TRBD2. The CDR3 has 13 residues. Germline V lookup: CDR1 MNHEY, CDR2 SMNVEV (reference sequence). V lost 3 bases to trimming and J lost 15 bases; unmatched junction nucleotides: 10. CDR3 nucleotide sequence: TGTGCCAGCAGTTTTTCCCCAGCGGGGGTGTGGTTCTTC. It is translated as CASSFSPAGVWFF.

The gene calls are TRBV29-1 and TRBJ2-7; 11 bases agree with TRBD2. The germline CDR1 and CDR2 sequences are SQVTM and ANQGSEA. The CDR3 runs 15 residues. V shed 6 bases, J shed 2 bases, and the junction held 9 bases outside the gene matches. The CDR3 DNA follows: TGCAGCGTACTGAGAACTAGCGGGGGAACCTACGAGCAGTACTTC. Encoded protein: CSVLRTSGGTYEQYF.

The genes are TRBV25-1 and TRBJ2-2, with 10 bases fitting TRBD2. The CDR3 runs 15 residues. The germline V gene encodes CDR1 MGHDK and CDR2 SYGVNS. V lost 7 bases, J lost 5 bases, and 7 bases stayed unmatched. Here the CDR3 DNA reads TGTGCCAGCACCGAAAGCGGGGGGGCAACCGGGGAGCTGTTTTTT. Translated: CASTESGGATGELFF.

V usage is TRBV14 and J usage is TRBJ1-5; no firm D call. Trimming removed 0 bases at V and 11 bases at J, with 8 bases between. Germline V CDR1 and CDR2: SGHDN, FVKESK. CDR3 length: 12 amino acids. The CDR3 DNA reads as TGTGCCAGCAGCCAAGATAAGACGGCCCAGCATTTT. It codes for CASSQDKTAQHF.

This clone was found a few times. The chain is built from TRBV6-5 and TRBJ1-2; no definite D call. From germline, CDR1 is MNHEY and CDR2 SVGAGI. The length of the CDR3 is 11 residues. Trimming took 4 bases from V and 2 from J, leaving 2 bases between them. The CDR3 sequence: CASSSNYGYTF. For the CDR3, the DNA is TGTGCCAGCAGTTCCAACTATGGCTACACCTTC.

The genes are TRBV9 and TRBJ2-1; perhaps TRBD2 as D (6 bases). There are 18 residues in the CDR3. Germline V CDR1 and CDR2: SGDLS, YYNGEE. With 1 base removed from V and 0 bases from J, the gap between germline ends came to 17 bases. As DNA, the CDR3 is TGTGCCAGCAGCGTAAATCCGGGGGTCTGGAGCTCCTACAATGAGCAGTTCTTC. This sequence encodes CASSVNPGVWSSYNEQFF.

This clone has only one observation. V usage is TRBV2 and J usage is TRBJ2-7; a possible D gene is TRBD1 (5 bases). CDR1 and CDR2 from the germline V gene are SNHLY and FYNNEI. Trimming removed 3 bases from V and 1 base from J, with 7 bases in between. The CDR3 consists of 13 residues. CDR3 in amino acids: CASSETVSYEQYF. The CDR3 DNA reads TGTGCCAGCAGTGAGACAGTTTCCTACGAGCAGTACTTC.

The rearrangement joins TRBV28 to TRBJ2-1; no firm D call. The CDR3 spans 14 residues. The ends were cut back, 3 bases at V and 4 bases at J, with 10 bases in the middle. Germline V gene sequence: CDR1 MDHEN, CDR2 SYDVKM. CDR3 in DNA: TGTGCCAGCAGTTTTGTGGGGTCTTACAATGAGCAGTTCTTC. Translated, it gives CASSFVGSYNEQFF. The whole variable domain, remainder taken from reference TRBV28 and TRBJ2-1, is DVKVTQSSRYLVKRTGEKVFLECVQDMDHENMFWYRQDPGLGLRLIYFSYDVKMKEKGDIPEGYSVSREKKERFSLILESASTNQTSMYLCASSFVGSYNEQFFGPGTRLTVL.

The chain links TRBV6-1 to TRBJ2-7, with D possibly matching TRBD1 (6 bases). The CDR3 consists of 14 residues. The V end lost 1 base, the J end lost 3 bases, and 10 bases lay between the germline ends. Germline V gene data show CDR1 as MNHNS and CDR2 as SASEGT. CDR3 protein: CASSEDFRGYEQYF. The DNA for the CDR3 is TGTGCCAGCAGTGAAGATTTCAGGGGCTACGAGCAGTACTTC.

The gene calls are TRBV5-4 and TRBJ2-2, with 7 bases matching TRBD1. CDR1 and CDR2 from the germline V gene are SGHNT and YYREEE (reference sequence). This CDR3 is 16 amino acids long. V lost 7 bases and J lost 2; bases outside the gene matches: 11. CDR3 DNA sequence: TGTGCCAGCGGTAACCGACGGACAGGTAACACCGGGGAGCTGTTTTTT. Translating it yields CASGNRRTGNTGELFF.

The V call is TRBV4-3, the J call TRBJ2-2, with 10 bases aligning to TRBD2. Germline assignment: CDR1 LGHNA and CDR2 YSLEER. This CDR3 spans 17 amino acids. The ends lost 2 bases at V and 0 bases at J; junction bases unmatched: 3. CDR3 loop: CASSQYSGGPNTGELFF. The CDR3 nucleotides read TGCGCCAGCAGCCAATATAGCGGGGGGCCGAACACCGGGGAGCTGTTTTTT.

This clone was detected only a few times. V gene TRBV9 combines with J gene TRBJ2-7, with D possibly being TRBD1 or TRBD2 (5 bases each). The CDR3 runs 15 residues. Trimming took 3 bases from V and 0 from J, leaving 13 bases between them. The germline V gene encodes CDR1 SGDLS and CDR2 YYNGEE. DNA for the CDR3: TGTGCCAGCAGCGCACACGCCGGGACCTCCTACGAGCAGTACTTC. Amino acids: CASSAHAGTSYEQYF.

This rearrangement joins TRBV6-5 to TRBJ1-2; no clear D. CDR1 and CDR2 (germline): MNHEY, SVGAGI. CDR3 length: 13 residues. Trimming pared 5 bases from V and 11 bases from J, leaving 18 bases between. The CDR3 reads CASSPGPDVGYTF. CDR3 DNA: TGTGCCAGCAGTCCCGGACCGGACGTAGGTTACACCTTC.

This rearrangement joins TRBV28 to TRBJ2-3; possibly TRBD2 for D (5 bases). The CDR3 has 12 residues. Germline V lookup: CDR1 MDHEN, CDR2 SYDVKM. The ends were cut back, 8 bases at V and 5 bases at J, with 11 bases in the middle. CDR3 sequence (DNA): TGTGCCAGCTCGTACCGGGGAGATACGCAGTATTTT. Translation gives CASSYRGDTQYF.

This chain joins TRBV7-2 and TRBJ2-3; D tentatively reads TRBD1 or TRBD2 (5 bases each). The CDR3 covers 15 residues. CDR1 and CDR2 from the germline V gene are SGHTA and FQGNSA. V shed 4 bases and J shed 3 bases, with 14 bases lying between them. The CDR3 bases are TGTGCCAGCAGCTCCGGGTTGAGGGGAACAGATACGCAGTATTTT. Residues: CASSSGLRGTDTQYF.

This clone was counted a single time. The V and J genes are TRBV7-9 and TRBJ2-7; no firm D call. This CDR3 has 14 residues. Trimming removed 6 bases at V and 6 bases at J, with 18 bases between. Germline V gives CDR1 SEHNR, CDR2 FQNEAQ (reference sequence). The CDR3 DNA is TGTGCCAGCAGGCCGGACGTTTTTGAGGTCGAGCAGTACTTC. It yields the protein CASRPDVFEVEQYF. Together with reference TRBV7-9 and TRBJ2-7, the CDR3 gives the full variable domain: DTGVSQNPRHKITKRGQNVTFRCDPISEHNRLYWYRQTLGQGPEFLTYFQNEAQLEKSRLLSDRFSAERPKGSFSTLEIQRTEQGDSAMYLCASRPDVFEVEQYFGPGTRLTVT.

This rearrangement joins TRBV5-4 to TRBJ2-5; perhaps TRBD2 as D (5 bases). This CDR3 comprises 14 residues. Per the germline V gene, CDR1 is SGHNT and CDR2 is YYREEE (reference sequence). Trimming took off 4 bases at V and 1 base at J, with 11 bases between the two ends. The CDR3 region is CASSPWLAQETQYF. In DNA form, the CDR3 reads TGTGCCAGCAGCCCATGGCTAGCCCAAGAGACCCAGTACTTC. Filled out from reference TRBV5-4 and TRBJ2-5, the complete variable domain reads ETGVTQSPTHLIKTRGQQVTLRCSSQSGHNTVSWYQQALGQGPQFIFQYYREEENGRGNFPPRFSGLQFPNYSSELNVNALELDDSALYLCASSPWLAQETQYFGPGTRLLVL.